Sequencing of this T cell receptor (beta chain) was carried out in a study of cytomegalovirus exposure and HLA in healthy donors. Whole-study results and caveats: The study listed under 200 cytomegalovirus-associated TCR beta chains. Cytomegalovirus status was reportedly diagnosed by the classifier with high specificity and sensitivity. It was found in a later analysis that first-cohort TCR clusters tended to co-occur in the 100 to 150 validation repertoires.

Germline values: CDR1 SGHTA, CDR2 FQGNSA. With V trimmed by 3 bases and J by 2 bases, 2 bases remained unmatched. This CDR3 is 15 amino acids long. Donors came from a validation cohort of approximately 110 subjects, distinct from the first 666-subject cohort. Details on this clone: Its matching antigen is unknown.

Sequencing used immunoSEQ multiplex PCR; TCRdb keeps in-frame clones, though not all of them. The sample records roughly 150,000 clones, about 96% being singletons. Material for sequencing was PBMCs. The V gene is TRBV7-2, the J gene TRBJ2-1; TRBD1 matches 9 bases. The receptor's source is a woman under 30 in good health and CMV-seronegative. The chain's CDR3 is CASSFDRGAYNEQFF. DNA of the CDR3: TGTGCCAGCAGCTTCGACAGGGGGGCCTACAATGAGCAGTTCTTC.